The source of this T cell receptor (beta chain) is a study of human T cells and chemical hapten exposure. This CDR3 has 16 residues. The V and J ends lost 2 bases and 8 bases, in that order; junction bases with no gene match: 14. Germline CDR1 is SGDLS and CDR2 is YYNGEE. Time point reported: pre-sensitization, week 0. Treatment described: therapeutic diphenylcyclopropenone sensitization with weekly scalp DPC. TCRdb redid the calling of the RACE reads with MiXCR, one entry per CDR3 protein. The sample consists of about 98,000 distinct CDR3 sequences, about 10% of them appearing once. The material sequenced was whole blood, taken in connection with sensitization to the hapten diphenylcyclopropenone (DPC). The TCR was taken from a woman aged 55-69 years with alopecia areata. Some clones in this sample may be carry-over from other donors' samples. This chain connects TRBV9 to TRBJ1-2; 8 bases fit TRBD1. The CDR3 protein is CASSVSPQGAARGYTF. In DNA form, the CDR3 reads TGTGCCAGCAGCGTGAGCCCTCAGGGGGCAGCGCGGGGCTACACCTTC.